One and the same sample provided the 29 T cell receptor beta chains below, sequenced in a study of blood T cell repertoires in COVID-19. Assay: immunoSEQ multiplex PCR; the TCRdb copy retains only in-frame clones and omits some. The sample contains 30,000 to 45,000 clones, over 75% of which appear only once. Sequencing was performed on peripheral blood. The receptor source for this set is a human donor in a cohort sampled during active COVID-19.

The gene calls are TRBV5-6 and TRBJ2-7; 7 bases fit TRBD1. Germline V gene data show CDR1 as SGHDT and CDR2 as YYEEEE. Unmatched junction bases numbered 8, after V lost 3 bases and J lost 2 bases. CDR3 length: 15 residues. CDR3 in DNA: TGTGCCAGCAGCTCGCTACAGGGGTCTCCCTACGAGCAGTACTTC. Its protein product is CASSSLQGSPYEQYF.

The genes are TRBV5-6 and TRBJ2-3; 14 nucleotides line up with TRBD2. Unmatched junction bases numbered 5, after V lost 3 bases and J lost 5 bases. Germline loops: CDR1 SGHDT, CDR2 YYEEEE. This CDR3 is built from 16 residues. CDR3 region: CASSWGLAGVKDTQYF. The CDR3 bases are TGTGCCAGCAGCTGGGGACTAGCGGGAGTGAAAGATACGCAGTATTTT.

This chain joins TRBV10-1 and TRBJ2-1; no clear D. From germline, CDR1 is WNHNN and CDR2 SYGVQD (reference sequence). V gave up 0 bases and J gave up 4 bases, with 7 bases separating them. The CDR3 runs 14 residues. The CDR3 DNA follows: TGCGCCAGCAGTGAGTCGTTGTCGTACAATGAGCAGTTCTTC. It specifies CASSESLSYNEQFF.

In DNA, the CDR3 is TGCGCCAGCAGTGAGGTGACAGGGGGCTATGGCTACACCTTC. It is translated as CASSEVTGGYGYTF. The chain joins TRBV10-2 to TRBJ1-2, with 9 bases lining up with TRBD1. CDR3 length: 14 amino acids. The germline CDR1 and CDR2 sequences are WSHSY and SAAADI. The ends lost 2 bases at V and 4 bases at J; junction bases unmatched: 2.

The chain is built from TRBV6-5 and TRBJ2-5; 8 bases are shared with TRBD1. Germline V gives CDR1 MNHEY, CDR2 SVGAGI. The CDR3 spans 15 residues. Trimming removed 5 bases from V and 5 bases from J; junction bases left unmatched: 10. The DNA of the CDR3 is TGTGCCAGCAGTCCACGGACAGGGCCCACGGAGACCCAGTACTTC. It is translated as CASSPRTGPTETQYF.

The chain employs TRBV6-5 and TRBJ2-7; 11 nucleotides match TRBD2. Germline CDR1 MNHEY, CDR2 SVGAGI. The trim removed 8 bases at V and 3 bases at J, leaving 9 bases unmatched. This CDR3 spans 15 amino acids. CDR3 loop: CASAPGLADNYEQYF. For the CDR3, the DNA is TGTGCCAGCGCCCCGGGACTAGCGGATAACTACGAGCAGTACTTC.

CDR3 DNA: TGTGCCAGCAGCTTGGGGGCACTGAACACTGAAGCTTTCTTT. This gives the protein CASSLGALNTEAFF. The chain is built from TRBV7-2 and TRBJ1-1, with a possible D match to TRBD1 (6 bases). The CDR3 is 14 residues long. Germline assignment: CDR1 SGHTA and CDR2 FQGNSA. The germline V and J ends were trimmed by 3 bases and 0 bases, with 8 bases remaining between them.

The chain is built from TRBV5-1 and TRBJ2-1, with unresolved D. The CDR3 is made up of 12 amino acids. V was cut by 4 bases and J by 4 bases, with 6 bases left in between. Germline assignment: CDR1 SGHRS and CDR2 YFSETQ. In DNA form, the CDR3 reads TGCGCCAGCAGCATTAAATACAATGAGCAGTTCTTC. Its protein product is CASSIKYNEQFF.

The chain employs TRBV6-5 and TRBJ2-6; TRBD2 is a possible D gene (5 bases). V shed 5 bases and J shed 4 bases, with 12 bases lying between them. Germline V gene data show CDR1 as MNHEY and CDR2 as SVGAGI. The CDR3 runs 15 residues. Here the CDR3 reads CASSPGFGGANVLTF. The CDR3 bases are TGTGCCAGCAGTCCGGGGTTCGGCGGGGCCAACGTCCTGACTTTC.

V gene TRBV9 combines with J gene TRBJ2-1, with 14 bases matching TRBD2. J was trimmed by 2 bases and V by 6 bases; bases with no gene match: 4. The length of the CDR3 is 16 residues. Germline V CDR1 and CDR2: SGDLS, YYNGEE. The CDR3: CASTGTSGRAYNEQFF. DNA of the CDR3: TGTGCCAGCACCGGGACTAGCGGGAGAGCCTACAATGAGCAGTTCTTC.

The rearrangement joins TRBV3-1 (or the pseudogene TRBV3-2) to TRBJ2-7, with 15 nucleotides matching TRBD2. The CDR3 is 17 amino acids. Germline loops: CDR1 LGHDT, CDR2 YNNKEL (reference sequence). V lost 1 base and J lost 0; bases outside the gene matches: 1. The CDR3 here is CASSQGTSGRASYEQYF. CDR3 nucleotide sequence: TGTGCCAGCAGCCAAGGGACTAGCGGGAGGGCCTCCTACGAGCAGTACTTC.

The V call is TRBV7-2, the J call TRBJ2-5; 7 positions agree with TRBD1. The CDR3 extends over 16 amino acids. V lost 7 bases to trimming and J lost 2 bases; unmatched junction nucleotides: 13. The germline V gene encodes CDR1 SGHTA and CDR2 FQGNSA. CDR3 sequence: CASTPSGRGFQETQYF. Written as DNA, the CDR3 is TGTGCCAGCACCCCGTCAGGCAGGGGGTTTCAAGAGACCCAGTACTTC.

This clone was picked up one time. The V and J genes are TRBV6-5 and TRBJ1-1, with a weak D call TRBD1 (5 bases). The V gene's germline CDR1 is MNHEY and CDR2 SVGAGI. V was shortened by 8 bases and J by 1 base, with 11 bases between the two germline ends. The CDR3 loop spans 13 amino acids. In DNA form, the CDR3 reads TGTGCCAGCGGGGCCCGTTCGAACACTGAAGCTTTCTTT. Its protein is CASGARSNTEAFF.

The chain employs TRBV5-4 and TRBJ1-3; 7 nucleotides match TRBD1. V trimming: 3 bases; J trimming: 0 bases; junction bases outside the gene matches: 12. CDR3 length: 18 amino acids. The germline CDR1 and CDR2 sequences are SGHNT and YYREEE (reference sequence). The CDR3, as DNA: TGTGCCAGCAGCTCCCGACAGGGTATCGGTAGCTCTGGAAACACCATATATTTT. Its protein product is CASSSRQGIGSSGNTIYF.

The rearrangement links TRBV9 to TRBJ2-5; 7 positions match TRBD1. Germline V lookup: CDR1 SGDLS, CDR2 YYNGEE. This CDR3 comprises 14 residues. The junction had 6 bases not matched to a gene; V was cut back by 2 bases and J by 5 bases. The CDR3 reads CASSVLGGGETQYF. The DNA of the CDR3 is TGTGCCAGCAGCGTTCTAGGGGGCGGGGAGACCCAGTACTTC.

The chain couples TRBV10-3 to TRBJ2-1; D possibly corresponds to TRBD2 (5 bases). V was trimmed by 9 bases and J by 6 bases, leaving 12 bases between them. CDR1 and CDR2 (germline): ENHRY, SYGVKD. The CDR3 is made up of 12 amino acids. In DNA form, the CDR3 reads TGTGCCATTAGCGCATTAGGCAATGAGCAGTTCTTC. Translation gives CAISALGNEQFF.

The gene calls are TRBV21-1 and TRBJ2-1; TRBD2 is taken as the D call from the table, unchecked against the DNA. TRBV21-1 has pseudogene status. This CDR3 is built from 17 residues. The CDR3 sequence is CASRKDLRGASYNEQFF. CDR3 bases: TGTGCCAGCAGGAAAGACCTCCGGGGGGCCTCCTACAATGAGCAGTTCTTC.

The rearrangement uses TRBV2 and TRBJ2-1; no clear D gene. V shed 7 bases and J shed 6 bases, with 13 bases lying between them. The CDR3 totals 13 residues. The V gene's germline CDR1 is SNHLY and CDR2 FYNNEI. The CDR3 DNA reads TGTGCCAGCACCTCAAGCCCCGTCAATGAGCAGTTCTTC. Its protein product is CASTSSPVNEQFF.

In this sample, this clone turned up once. The chain joins TRBV5-1 to TRBJ1-1; 11 positions agree with TRBD1. Germline V gives CDR1 SGHRS, CDR2 YFSETQ. V lost 7 bases, J lost 11 bases, and 13 bases stayed unmatched. The CDR3 consists of 14 residues. The CDR3 protein is CASGKVGTGGLAFF. The CDR3 coding sequence is TGCGCCAGCGGAAAGGTTGGGACAGGGGGTTTGGCTTTCTTT. The full variable domain, with the rest looked up from reference TRBV5-1 and TRBJ1-1, is KAGVTQTPRYLIKTRGQQVTLSCSPISGHRSVSWYQQTPGQGLQFLFEYFSETQRNKGNFPGRFSGRQFSNSRSEMNVSTLELGDSALYLCASGKVGTGGLAFFGQGTRLTVV.

The rearrangement uses TRBV27 and TRBJ2-7; no reliable D call. This CDR3 spans 14 amino acids. Trimming stripped 2 bases from V and 6 bases from J, with 14 bases between. The germline V gene encodes CDR1 MNHEY and CDR2 SMNVEV (reference sequence). CDR3 in amino acids: CASSLLARGLEQYF. The CDR3 DNA is TGTGCCAGCAGTTTACTTGCGCGTGGGCTCGAGCAGTACTTC.

The chain links TRBV15 to TRBJ1-1; D uncertain. The CDR3 is 13 residues long. Trimming removed 1 base at V and 1 base at J, with 4 bases between. Germline V gene sequence: CDR1 LNHNV, CDR2 YYDKDF (reference sequence). Here the CDR3 DNA reads TGTGCCACCAGCAGAGGGAGGAACACTGAAGCTTTCTTT. Amino acid sequence: CATSRGRNTEAFF.

J is TRBJ2-7 and V is TRBV15; maybe TRBD1 (6 bases). Between the trimmed V and J ends, which lost 5 bases and 4 bases, there was a span of 18 bases. Germline lookup yields CDR1 LNHNV and CDR2 YYDKDF (reference sequence). CDR3 size: 15 residues. The CDR3 protein is CATSGIGTPPYEQYF. CDR3 coding DNA: TGTGCCACCAGCGGGATCGGGACACCCCCTTACGAGCAGTACTTC. Using reference TRBV15 and TRBJ2-7 for the parts outside the CDR3, the full variable domain is DAMVIQNPRYQVTQFGKPVTLSCSQTLNHNVMYWYQQKSSQAPKLLFHYYDKDFNNEADTPDNFQSRRPNTSFCFLDIRSPGLGDTAMYLCATSGIGTPPYEQYFGPGTRLTVT.

J is TRBJ2-3 and V is TRBV20-1; TRBD2 matches 7 bases. CDR1 is DFQATT, CDR2 SNEGSKA, per germline (reference sequence). V shed 3 bases, J shed 2 bases, and the junction held 14 bases outside the gene matches. The CDR3 consists of 17 residues. The CDR3: CSASPQGAGVATDTQYF. Here the CDR3 DNA reads TGCAGTGCTAGTCCCCAAGGGGCGGGAGTCGCCACAGATACGCAGTATTTT.

This chain connects TRBV7-8 to TRBJ1-4; the D gene is possibly TRBD1 (6 bases). Trimming shortened V by 2 bases and J by 5 bases, and 12 bases separated the two germline ends. Germline V gene sequence: CDR1 SGHVS, CDR2 FQNEAQ. This CDR3 has 15 amino acids. The CDR3 region is CASSLSDRPNEKLFF. The CDR3 region has the DNA TGTGCCAGCAGCTTATCAGACAGGCCGAATGAAAAACTGTTTTTT.

The chain uses TRBV5-5 and TRBJ1-5, with TRBD1 identical over 9 bases. The V segment lost 0 bases and the J segment 6 bases; nucleotides outside the gene matches: 4. The germline CDR1 and CDR2 sequences are SGHKS and YYEKEE (reference sequence). CDR3 size: 15 residues. This CDR3 reads CASSLDRGLLQPQHF. In nucleotides, the CDR3 is TGTGCCAGCAGCTTGGACAGGGGGCTCCTTCAGCCCCAGCATTTT.

This chain joins TRBV7-2 and TRBJ1-6, with unresolved D. This CDR3 has 15 amino acids. Per germline, CDR1 SGHTA and CDR2 FQGNSA. V was shortened by 3 bases and J by 2 bases, with 8 bases between the two germline ends. CDR3 DNA sequence: TGTGCCAGCAGCTTCGACTTCACCTATAATTCACCCCTCCACTTT. Translating it yields CASSFDFTYNSPLHF.

This chain's CDR3 is CASSFGQSEQYF. The CDR3 DNA reads as TGTGCCAGCAGTTTCGGACAATCTGAGCAGTACTTC. V gene TRBV28 combines with J gene TRBJ2-7, with D perhaps TRBD1 (5 bases). This CDR3 region has 12 residues. The germline V gene encodes CDR1 MDHEN and CDR2 SYDVKM. The ends were cut back, 3 bases at V and 7 bases at J, with 10 bases in the middle.

The V gene is TRBV15, the J gene TRBJ1-2, with D possibly TRBD1 on 5 matching bases. CDR1 LNHNV and CDR2 YYDKDF come from the germline V gene (reference sequence). Between the trimmed V and J ends, which lost 0 bases and 9 bases, there was a span of 20 bases. This CDR3 is 16 amino acids long. The CDR3 bases are TGTGCCACCAGCAGAGATCGGGACTCCTACCGGGTTAGCTACACCTTC. Translating it yields CATSRDRDSYRVSYTF.

The chain couples TRBV11-2 to TRBJ2-3, with D unresolved. The CDR3 is 12 residues long. Germline values: CDR1 SGHAT, CDR2 FQNNGV. With 4 bases removed from V and 6 bases from J, the gap between germline ends came to 8 bases. The CDR3 nucleotides read TGTGCCAGCAGCTCAGGTCGGGATACGCAGTATTTT. Its protein product is CASSSGRDTQYF. Drawing the rest from reference TRBV11-2 and TRBJ2-3, the complete variable domain is EAGVAQSPRYKIIEKRQSVAFWCNPISGHATLYWYQQILGQGPKLLIQFQNNGVVDDSQLPKDRFSAERLKGVDSTLKIQPAKLEDSAVYLCASSSGRDTQYFGPGTRLTVL.